This T cell receptor beta chain is drawn from a study of blood T cell repertoires in COVID-19. The CDR3 loop spans 15 amino acids. The germline V and J ends were trimmed by 5 bases and 0 bases, with 16 bases remaining between them. CDR1 is GTSNPN, CDR2 SVGIG, per germline (reference sequence). This clone was detected once. Sequenced by immunoSEQ multiplex PCR; TCRdb stores in-frame clones only, minus some. The repertoire holds about 230,000 clones, with approximately 87% as singletons. This TCR was sampled from a woman aged 70-85 years with active or convalescent COVID-19. Sequencing was done on a sample of peripheral blood. This chain joins TRBV30 and TRBJ1-2; possibly TRBD1 for D (6 bases). DNA of the CDR3: TGTGCCTGGGGGGACCAACAGGGAGCTAACTATGGCTACACCTTC. Translation gives CAWGDQQGANYGYTF. Filled out from reference TRBV30 and TRBJ1-2, the complete variable domain reads SQTIHQWPATLVQPVGSPLSLECTVEGTSNPNLYWYRQAAGRGLQLLFYSVGIGQISSEVPQNLSASRPQDRQFILSSKKLLLSDSGFYLCAWGDQQGANYGYTFGSGTRLTVV.